This T cell receptor beta chain was profiled in a study of cytomegalovirus exposure and HLA in healthy donors. Overall study context: A subsequent analysis stated that the 90 to 150 validation repertoires were run on the same platform as the roughly 620 first-cohort repertoires. General study points: The classifier reportedly diagnosed cytomegalovirus status with high sensitivity and specificity.

The donors were members of the validation cohort comprising about 130 subjects, separate from the roughly 680-subject first cohort. The protocol was immunoSEQ multiplex PCR, while the TCRdb copy is restricted to in-frame clones and leaves out a portion. The sample lists tens of thousands of clones, about 88% occurring once. Worth noting for this clone: Antigen: not known.

The receptor comes from a woman under 30 in good health and CMV-seronegative. Input material: PBMCs.

CDR3 bases: TGTGCCAGCACCCCGGGACTAGCGGGACAAGAGACCCAGTACTTC. It is translated as CASTPGLAGQETQYF. The gene calls are TRBV2 and TRBJ2-5, with 13 bases that match TRBD2. The CDR3 consists of 15 residues. V was pared by 7 bases and J by 2 bases, with 4 bases of the junction left unmatched. Germline V CDR1 and CDR2: SNHLY, FYNNEI.